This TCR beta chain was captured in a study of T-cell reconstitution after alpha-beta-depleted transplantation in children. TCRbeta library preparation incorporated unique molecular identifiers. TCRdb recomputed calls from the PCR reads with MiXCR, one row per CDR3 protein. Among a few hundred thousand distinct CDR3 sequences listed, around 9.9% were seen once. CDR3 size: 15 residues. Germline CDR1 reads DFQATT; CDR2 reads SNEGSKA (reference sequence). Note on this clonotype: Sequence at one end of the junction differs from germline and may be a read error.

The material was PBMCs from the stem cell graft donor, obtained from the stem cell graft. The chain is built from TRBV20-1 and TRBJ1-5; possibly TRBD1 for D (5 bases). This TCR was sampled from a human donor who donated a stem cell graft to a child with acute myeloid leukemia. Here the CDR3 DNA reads TGCTGTGCTAGCCCCGGGGTGGGGCCGAATCAGCCCCAGCATTTT. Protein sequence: CCASPGVGPNQPQHF.